What follows is one T cell receptor (beta chain) and its context. One end of the junction varies from germline; a read error may be responsible. The entry originates in a study of CD8+CD57+ T cells in acquired aplastic anemia. As for the study in general: When averaged, DNA from sorted CD4+ and CD8+ cells came to about 3 ug. Read counts for CD4+ cells (from healthy donors) averaged roughly 11 million.

According to the study, genomic DNA was the template for TCR beta VDJ and CDR3 profiling. TCRdb passed the reads through MiXCR, listing each CDR3 protein once. Of about 200,000 distinct CDR3 sequences listed, approximately 35% are singletons. This receptor was identified in a human donor in good health, serving as a control. The sample consisted of sorted CD4+, CD8+, or CD8+CD57+ T cells (not recorded which) from PBMCs.

CDR3 amino acids: CAWRRWGLDTIHF. The CDR3 DNA sequence: TGTGCCTGGAGAAGGTGGGGTTTGGACACCATACATTTT. The chain carries TRBV30 and TRBJ1-3; D is perhaps TRBD1 (5 bases). Germline CDR1 GTSNPN, CDR2 SVGIG (reference sequence). The CDR3 covers 13 residues.